This T cell receptor beta chain was retrieved from a study of T cell changes during pregnancy in multiple sclerosis. Using immunoSEQ multiplex PCR, the repertoire was profiled, and TCRdb retains in-frame clones only, with some absent. The sample yields tens of thousands of clones, about nine tenths seen once. This material consisted of CD4+ T cells from peripheral blood mononuclear cells, taken in the first trimester of pregnancy. This clonotype was sampled from a female donor in good health, enrolled as a control in a pregnancy study.

In DNA form, the CDR3 reads TGTGCCAGTAGCCCCTACGACAATGAGCAGTTCTTC. It yields the protein CASSPYDNEQFF. J is TRBJ2-1 and V is TRBV19; D gene unclear. Trimming took off 6 bases at V and 5 bases at J, with 8 bases between the two ends. The CDR3 has 12 amino acids. CDR1 is LNHDA and CDR2 is SQIVND in the germline V gene (reference sequence).